This T cell receptor beta chain comes out of a study of regulatory T cells in long-lasting Graves disease. Building of the TCR beta libraries involved iRepertoire HTBI primers and Arm-PCR of CDR3 regions. Using its own MiXCR run on the multiplex PCR reads, TCRdb lists one record per CDR3 protein. The sample lists around 250,000 distinct CDR3 sequences, approximately 20% seen once, with roughly 15% in the top ten. In this sample, this clonotype turned up a few times. Sequence at one end of the junction differs from germline and may be a read error. This sample's time point: newly diagnosed GD, antithyroid drugs for less than 3 months. The TCR library was made from RNA extracted from PBMCs. The data were also submitted as part of a second study, on T cells in Graves' hyperthyroidism and ophthalmopathy.

This TCR was sampled from a woman aged 25 to 45 with Graves disease. The specimen was peripheral blood mononuclear cells (PBMCs), collected at new diagnosis, from a patient treated with antithyroid drugs.

CDR3 nucleotide sequence: TGTGCCAGCAGCTTGCAGTACAGTGAGCAGTTCTTC. Amino acid sequence: CASSLQYSEQFF. This chain links TRBV5-8 with TRBJ2-1; D remains unclear. This CDR3 is built from 12 residues. Germline CDR1 and CDR2: SGHTS and YDEGEE.